These 7 T cell receptor delta chains originate from one sample sequenced in a study of γδ T cells in repeated Plasmodium falciparum infection. TCRdb re-called clones from the multiplex PCR reads via CATT. The table records 53,000 or so delta-chain clones, roughly 2% of them present only once. Bulk repertoires came from Vgamma9/Vdelta2+ or Vdelta2-negative gammadelta T cells flow-sorted from PBMC. The sample consisted of gamma-delta T cells from blood. These receptors were taken from a pool of human donors (malaria-infected and uninfected, not separated).

The sample holds a few counts of this clone. The protein held in TCRdb is that of a much larger clone and does not match this DNA's translation at residue 16, likely because of a read error; the protein shown is translated from the DNA. The V and J genes are TRDV3 and TRDJ1; 11 nucleotides align to TRDD3. The J gene, not given by TCRdb, was assigned here from a germline match of the nucleotide sequence. Germline CDR1 reads TVYSNPD; CDR2 reads GDNSRS (reference sequence). The CDR3 contains 21 residues. With 3 bases clipped from V and 3 bases from J, the junction kept 27 bases outside the gene matches. The CDR3 sequence is CAFPTMGVYWGIRSHADKLIF. In nucleotides, the CDR3 is TGTGCCTTCCCTACTATGGGAGTGTACTGGGGGATAAGATCGCACGCCGATAAACTCATCTTT.

This clone was seen repeatedly, ten times or more. Different DNA sequences within this sample yield the same CDR3. This sequence joins TRDV1 and TRDJ1; 7 bases are shared with TRDD3. Germline CDR1 and CDR2: TSWWSYY and QGS. This CDR3 region has 22 residues. V shed 6 bases, J shed 0 bases, and the junction held 28 bases outside the gene matches. The chain's CDR3 is CALGPTRGIREWGTRHTDKLIF. CDR3 sequence (DNA): TGTGCTCTTGGTCCAACCCGGGGAATCCGGGAGTGGGGGACCCGACACACCGATAAACTCATCTTT.

Note on this clone: A far larger clone is a single base away, which makes a read error likely. In the same sample, other DNA sequences code for this CDR3. V gene assignment gives TRDV1, but the J gene was left uncalled; TRDD3 reflects the table's D call only, with no check against the DNA. The CDR3 covers 21 residues. CDR1 is TSWWSYY, CDR2 QGS, per germline. The DNA of the CDR3 is TGTGCTCTTGGGGAACTAAGCTCCGTATGGGCCTGGGGGCCGTACACCGATAAGCTCATCTTT. Translated: CALGELSSVWAWGPYTDKLIF.

As concerns this clone: TCRdb attributes to this sequence the protein of a much larger clone, which differs from the DNA translation at residue 15; a read error is likely, and the protein displayed is translated from the DNA. The rearrangement links TRDV1 to TRDJ1, with 7 bases matching TRDD3. As TCRdb names no J gene, one was assigned here on the basis of a DNA match to germline. Trimming cost V 3 bases and J 4 bases; bases outside gene matches: 23. The CDR3 runs to 20 residues. Germline CDR1 TSWWSYY, CDR2 QGS. CDR3 sequence (DNA): TGTGCTCTTGGGGAGCGGCTCCCGTACTGGGGACCTTACCGCATCGATAAACTCATCTTT. Translated, it gives CALGERLPYWGPYRIDKLIF.

Comments on this clone: With only one base between it and a far larger clone, this is likely a read error. The sample has other DNA sequences that encode this CDR3 too. The gene calls are TRDV2 and TRDJ1, with 11 bases identical to TRDD3. Here the J gene was assigned by germline matching of the DNA, as TCRdb has none. Germline CDR1 is GEAIGNYY and CDR2 is EKD. This CDR3 spans 17 amino acids. V was pared by 0 bases and J by 8 bases, with 13 bases of the junction left unmatched. In DNA form, the CDR3 reads TGTGCCTGTGACACCGTCGGAGTACTGGGGGATAAGGACAAACTCATCTTT. This translates into CACDTVGVLGDKDKLIF.

With regard to this clone: A far more abundant clone sits one base away, making this likely a read error. Other nucleotide sequences in the sample specify the same CDR3. The chain employs TRDV3 and TRDJ1; D is possibly TRDD3 (6 bases). TCRdb supplies no J gene; here it was assigned by aligning the nucleotide sequence to germline. The germline V gene has CDR1 TVYSNPD and CDR2 GDNSRS (reference sequence). This CDR3 spans 20 amino acids. Trimming shortened V by 2 bases and J by 0 bases, and 31 bases separated the two germline ends. In DNA form, the CDR3 reads TGTGCCTTTCCACAACTACGCATTGGGGGTCCACGGAAGTACACCGATAAACTCATCTTT. Translation gives CAFPQLRIGGPRKYTDKLIF.

This clone was recorded a few times. The protein that TCRdb holds for this DNA derives from a much larger clone and differs from the translated DNA at residue 12, which likely indicates a read error; the protein shown here is translated from the DNA. The rearrangement uses TRDV1 and TRDJ1; no reliable D call. TCRdb lists no J gene, so it was determined here by aligning the DNA to germline. The CDR3 has 17 amino acids. Trimming removed 6 bases at V and 3 bases at J, with 23 bases between. The germline gives CDR1 TSWWSYY, CDR2 QGS. As DNA, the CDR3 is TGTGCTCTTGGAACAGAGGGTTCCCTGAGATTCTCCGATAAACTCATCTTT. The encoded protein is CALGTEGSLRFSDKLIF.